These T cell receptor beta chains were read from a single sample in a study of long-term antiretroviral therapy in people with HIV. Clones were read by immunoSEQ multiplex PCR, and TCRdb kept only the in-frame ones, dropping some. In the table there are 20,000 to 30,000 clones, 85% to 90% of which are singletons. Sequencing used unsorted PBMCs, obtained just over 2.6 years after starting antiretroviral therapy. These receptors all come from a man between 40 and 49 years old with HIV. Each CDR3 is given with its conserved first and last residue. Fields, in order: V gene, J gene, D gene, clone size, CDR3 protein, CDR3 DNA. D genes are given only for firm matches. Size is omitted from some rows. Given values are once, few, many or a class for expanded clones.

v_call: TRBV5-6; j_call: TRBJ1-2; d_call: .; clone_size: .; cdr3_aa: CASSLSATYGYTF; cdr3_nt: TGTGCCAGCAGCTTGTCAGCGACCTATGGCTACACCTTC
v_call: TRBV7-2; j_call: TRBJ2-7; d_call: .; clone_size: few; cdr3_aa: CASSLDDAGETYEQYF; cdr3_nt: TGTGCCAGCAGCTTGGACGATGCTGGCGAAACCTACGAGCAGTACTTC
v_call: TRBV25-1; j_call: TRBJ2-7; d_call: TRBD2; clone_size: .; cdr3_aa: CASSGRLAGGRVEQYF; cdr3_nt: TGTGCCAGCAGTGGGCGATTAGCGGGAGGGCGGGTCGAGCAGTACTTC
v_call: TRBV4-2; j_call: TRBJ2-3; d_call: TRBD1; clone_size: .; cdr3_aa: CASSQETGGFTDTQYF; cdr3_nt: TGTGCCAGCAGCCAAGAGACAGGGGGGTTCACAGATACGCAGTATTTT
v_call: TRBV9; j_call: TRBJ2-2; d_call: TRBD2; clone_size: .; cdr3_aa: CASSAAGTTNTGELFF; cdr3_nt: TGTGCCAGCAGCGCAGCCGGGACTACGAACACCGGGGAGCTGTTTTTT
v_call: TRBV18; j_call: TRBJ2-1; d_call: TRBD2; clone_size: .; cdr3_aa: CASSPSLASYNEQFF; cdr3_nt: TGTGCCAGCTCACCGTCACTAGCGAGCTACAATGAGCAGTTCTTC
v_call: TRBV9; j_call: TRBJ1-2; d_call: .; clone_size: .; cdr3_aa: CASSGRDYGYTF; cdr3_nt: TGTGCCAGCAGCGGCAGGGACTATGGCTACACCTTC
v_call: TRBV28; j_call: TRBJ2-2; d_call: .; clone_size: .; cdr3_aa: CASSLQGATGELFF; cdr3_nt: TGTGCCAGCAGTTTACAGGGCGCCACCGGGGAGCTGTTTTTT
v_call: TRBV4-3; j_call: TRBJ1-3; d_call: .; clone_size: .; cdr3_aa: CASSQDPGDRGNTIYF; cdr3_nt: TGCGCCAGCAGCCAAGATCCGGGGGATCGTGGAAACACCATATATTTT
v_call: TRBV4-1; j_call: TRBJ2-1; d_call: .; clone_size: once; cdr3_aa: CASSRGGGNEQFF; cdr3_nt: TGCGCCAGCAGTCGAGGAGGGGGGAATGAGCAGTTCTTC
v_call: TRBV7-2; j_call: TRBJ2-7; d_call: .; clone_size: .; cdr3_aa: CASSLGARDADEQYF; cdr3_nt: TGTGCCAGCAGCTTAGGTGCTCGGGACGCGGACGAGCAGTACTTC
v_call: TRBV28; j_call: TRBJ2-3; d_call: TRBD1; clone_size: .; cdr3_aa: CASSLPGQGAIGEADTQYF; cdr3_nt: TGTGCCAGCAGTTTACCGGGACAGGGGGCCATAGGAGAGGCAGATACGCAGTATTTT
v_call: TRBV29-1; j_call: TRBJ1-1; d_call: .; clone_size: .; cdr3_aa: CSVEEGGISTEAFF; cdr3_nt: TGCAGCGTTGAAGAGGGAGGGATCAGCACTGAAGCTTTCTTT
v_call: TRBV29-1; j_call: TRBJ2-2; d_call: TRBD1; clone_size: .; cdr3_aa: CSVREDRGLSTISGELFF; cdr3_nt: TGCAGCGTTCGTGAGGACAGGGGGCTGTCAACGATCTCCGGGGAGCTGTTTTTT
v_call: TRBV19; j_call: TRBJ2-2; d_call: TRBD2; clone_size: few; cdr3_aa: CASSVLAGGHGELFF; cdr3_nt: TGTGCCAGTAGTGTACTAGCGGGAGGACACGGGGAGCTGTTTTTT
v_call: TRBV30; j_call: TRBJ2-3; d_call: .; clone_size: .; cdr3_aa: CAWVTGFTDTQYF; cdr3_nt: TGTGCCTGGGTAACGGGCTTCACAGATACGCAGTATTTT
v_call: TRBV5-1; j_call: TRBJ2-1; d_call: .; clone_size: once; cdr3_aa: CASSLGSVNNEQFF; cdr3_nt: TGCGCCAGCAGCTTGGGTAGCGTTAACAATGAGCAGTTCTTC
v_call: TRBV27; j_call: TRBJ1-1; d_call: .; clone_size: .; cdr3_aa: CASSPLGGLNTEAFF; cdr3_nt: TGTGCCAGCAGTCCCCTCGGGGGATTGAACACTGAAGCTTTCTTT
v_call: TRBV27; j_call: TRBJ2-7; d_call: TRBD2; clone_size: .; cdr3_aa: CASKTTSGSDEQYF; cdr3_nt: TGTGCCAGCAAAACGACTAGCGGGAGTGACGAGCAGTACTTC
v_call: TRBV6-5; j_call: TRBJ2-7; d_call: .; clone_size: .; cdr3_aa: CASSYSPRQTEQYF; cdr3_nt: TGTGCCAGCAGTTACTCCCCTAGACAGACCGAGCAGTACTTC
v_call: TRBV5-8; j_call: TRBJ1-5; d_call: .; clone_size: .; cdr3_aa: CASIVGGQPQHF; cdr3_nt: TGTGCCAGCATCGTTGGGGGCCAGCCCCAGCATTTT
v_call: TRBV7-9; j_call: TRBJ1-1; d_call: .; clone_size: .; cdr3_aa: CASSLRELGEAFF; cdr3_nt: TGTGCCAGCAGCTTACGGGAGTTGGGCGAAGCTTTCTTT
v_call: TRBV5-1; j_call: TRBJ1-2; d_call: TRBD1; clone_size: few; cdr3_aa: CASSFRQGEDGYTF; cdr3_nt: TGCGCCAGCAGCTTCCGACAGGGGGAAGATGGCTACACCTTC
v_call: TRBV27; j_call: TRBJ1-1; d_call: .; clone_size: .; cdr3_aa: CASSLDSGTDTEAFF; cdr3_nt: TGTGCCAGCAGTTTAGACTCGGGGACGGACACTGAAGCTTTCTTT
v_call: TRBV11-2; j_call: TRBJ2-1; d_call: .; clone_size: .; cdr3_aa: CASSLRGDTSYNEQFF; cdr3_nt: TGTGCCAGCAGCTTACGGGGGGACACCTCCTACAATGAGCAGTTCTTC
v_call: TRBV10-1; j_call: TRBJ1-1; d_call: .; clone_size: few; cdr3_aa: CASSAGENTEAFF; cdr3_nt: TGCGCCAGCAGTGCAGGGGAGAACACTGAAGCTTTCTTT
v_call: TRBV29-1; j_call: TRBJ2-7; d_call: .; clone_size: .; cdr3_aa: CSVGPRYEQYF; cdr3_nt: TGCAGCGTTGGACCCAGGTACGAGCAGTACTTC
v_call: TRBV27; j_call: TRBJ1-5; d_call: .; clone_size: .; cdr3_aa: CASRLGGSNQPQHF; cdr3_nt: TGTGCCAGCCGACTGGGGGGTAGCAATCAGCCCCAGCATTTT
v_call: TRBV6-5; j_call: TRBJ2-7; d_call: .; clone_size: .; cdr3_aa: CASSPLRERNEQYF; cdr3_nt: TGTGCCAGCAGTCCCCTTCGGGAGAGGAACGAGCAGTACTTC
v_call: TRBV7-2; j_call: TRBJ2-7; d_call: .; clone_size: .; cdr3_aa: CASSVDSRSYEQYF; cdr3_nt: TGTGCCAGCAGCGTGGACAGCCGCTCCTACGAGCAGTACTTC
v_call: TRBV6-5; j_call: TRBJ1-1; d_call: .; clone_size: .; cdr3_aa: CASSYGRVAEAFF; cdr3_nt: TGTGCCAGCAGTTATGGCAGGGTGGCTGAAGCTTTCTTT
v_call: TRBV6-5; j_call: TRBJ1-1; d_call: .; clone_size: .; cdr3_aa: CASSYGGSTTEAFF; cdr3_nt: TGTGCCAGCAGTTACGGGGGTTCTACCACTGAAGCTTTCTTT
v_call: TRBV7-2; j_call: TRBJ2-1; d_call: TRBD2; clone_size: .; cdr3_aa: CASSSSGGASNEQFF; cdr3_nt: TGTGCCAGCAGCTCTAGCGGGGGGGCCTCCAATGAGCAGTTCTTC
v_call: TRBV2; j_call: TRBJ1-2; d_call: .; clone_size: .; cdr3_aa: CASSENNYGYTF; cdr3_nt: TGTGCCAGCAGTGAAAATAACTATGGCTACACCTTC
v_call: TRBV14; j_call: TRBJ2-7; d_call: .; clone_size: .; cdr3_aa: CASSQGPEGSYEQYF; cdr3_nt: TGTGCCAGCAGCCAAGGTCCGGAGGGTTCCTACGAGCAGTACTTC
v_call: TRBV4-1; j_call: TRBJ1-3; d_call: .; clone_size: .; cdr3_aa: CASSQDSGGGNTIYF; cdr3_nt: TGCGCCAGCAGCCAAGATTCGGGGGGTGGAAACACCATATATTTT
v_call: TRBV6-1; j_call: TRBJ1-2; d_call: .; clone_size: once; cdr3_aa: CASSELGTTYYGYTF; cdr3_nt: TGTGCCAGCAGTGAACTCGGGACTACCTATTATGGCTACACCTTC
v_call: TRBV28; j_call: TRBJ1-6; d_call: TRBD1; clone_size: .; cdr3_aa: CASSFGGTGVSPLHF; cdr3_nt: TGTGCCAGCAGTTTCGGAGGGACAGGAGTTTCACCCCTCCACTTT
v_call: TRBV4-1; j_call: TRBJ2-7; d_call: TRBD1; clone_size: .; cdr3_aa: CASSQVKTGAYEQYF; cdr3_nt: TGCGCCAGCAGCCAAGTTAAGACAGGGGCCTACGAGCAGTACTTC
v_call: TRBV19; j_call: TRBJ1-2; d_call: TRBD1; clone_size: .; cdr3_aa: CASGSGTEDYGYTF; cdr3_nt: TGTGCCAGTGGATCCGGGACAGAGGACTATGGCTACACCTTC
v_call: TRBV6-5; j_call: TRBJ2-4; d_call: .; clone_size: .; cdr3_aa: CASSSIVSPKNIQYF; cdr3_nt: TGTGCCAGCAGTTCAATAGTCTCACCCAAAAACATTCAGTACTTC
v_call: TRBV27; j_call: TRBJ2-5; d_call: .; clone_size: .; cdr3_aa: CAWRETQYF; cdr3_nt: TGTGCCTGGAGAGAGACCCAGTACTTC
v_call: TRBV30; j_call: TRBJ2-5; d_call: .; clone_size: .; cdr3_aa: CAWSAKRTGIQETQYF; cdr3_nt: TGTGCCTGGAGTGCCAAAAGGACTGGTATACAAGAGACCCAGTACTTC
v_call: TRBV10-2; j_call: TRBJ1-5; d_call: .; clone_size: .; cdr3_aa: CASRGGGAGQPQHF; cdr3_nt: TGCGCCAGCAGGGGGGGTGGGGCTGGACAGCCCCAGCATTTT
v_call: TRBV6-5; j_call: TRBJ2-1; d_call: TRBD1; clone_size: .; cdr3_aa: CASTGGTVYNEQFF; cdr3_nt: TGTGCCAGCACAGGGGGTACGGTATACAATGAGCAGTTCTTC
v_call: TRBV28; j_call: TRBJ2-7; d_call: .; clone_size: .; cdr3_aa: CASSLYREVLYEQYF; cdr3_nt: TGTGCCAGCAGTTTATACAGGGAGGTGCTCTACGAGCAGTACTTC
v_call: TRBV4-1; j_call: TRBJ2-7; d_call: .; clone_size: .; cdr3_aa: CASSQDVASEQYF; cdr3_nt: TGCGCCAGCAGCCAAGATGTAGCCTCCGAGCAGTACTTC
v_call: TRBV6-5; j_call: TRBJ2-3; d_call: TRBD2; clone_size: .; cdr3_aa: CASSYSSSGGADTQYF; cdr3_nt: TGTGCCAGCAGTTACTCGTCTAGCGGGGGGGCAGATACGCAGTATTTT
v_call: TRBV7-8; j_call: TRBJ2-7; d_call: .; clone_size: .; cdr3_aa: CASSLPGFDEQYF; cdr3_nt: TGTGCCAGCAGCTTACCGGGATTCGACGAGCAGTACTTC